A single sample gave rise to the 25 T cell receptor beta chains below, sequenced in a study of early stage breast cancer tumors. Libraries were prepared by immunoSEQ multiplex PCR; TCRdb keeps only in-frame clonotypes and omits some of them. The sample yields fewer than 50,000 clones, around 72% seen once. The sequenced material came from blood. Every receptor here comes from a person aged 45 to 59 with breast cancer.

This clone showed up just a few times. The rearrangement uses TRBV10-2 and TRBJ1-2, with 9 bases lining up with TRBD1. Unmatched junction bases numbered 11, after V lost 7 bases and J lost 8 bases. The germline V gene encodes CDR1 WSHSY and CDR2 SAAADI. CDR3 length: 14 residues. DNA for the CDR3: TGCGCCAGCACCCCGGGACAGGGCCTCGCGGGCTACACCTTC. Residues: CASTPGQGLAGYTF.

The chain carries TRBV6-1 and TRBJ1-2, with 10 bases matching TRBD1. Per germline, CDR1 MNHNS and CDR2 SASEGT. V shed 10 bases and J 4 bases; nucleotides not matched to a gene: 6. The CDR3 covers 13 residues. The CDR3, as DNA: TGTGCCACCCGACAGGGGGCTATCTATGGCTACACCTTC. Encoded protein: CATRQGAIYGYTF.

The rearrangement joins TRBV27 to TRBJ2-7, with 8 bases that match TRBD1. The CDR3 loop spans 18 amino acids. After removal of 5 bases from V and 2 bases from J, the junction contained 17 bases not matched to a gene. Germline CDR1 and CDR2: MNHEY and SMNVEV (reference sequence). CDR3 sequence reads: CASSKGTGGVKGPYEQYF. The CDR3, as DNA: TGTGCCAGCAGTAAAGGGACAGGCGGCGTTAAGGGACCCTACGAGCAGTACTTC.

V is TRBV5-1 and J is TRBJ2-5; possible D gene TRBD1, 6 bases. CDR1 and CDR2 (germline): SGHRS, YFSETQ. Trimming left V 4 bases short and J 2 bases short, with 9 bases between. There are 13 residues in the CDR3. Written as DNA, the CDR3 is TGCGCCAGCAGCATAGGACAGCAAGAGACCCAGTACTTC. Translating gives CASSIGQQETQYF.

This chain uses TRBV14 with TRBJ2-1; 7 bases align to TRBD1. CDR1 SGHDN and CDR2 FVKESK come from the germline V gene. The CDR3 contains 13 residues. The V and J ends lost 3 bases and 7 bases, in that order; junction bases with no gene match: 3. CDR3 loop: CASSHSTGNEQFF. For the CDR3, the DNA is TGTGCCAGCAGCCACTCGACAGGGAATGAGCAGTTCTTC. Complete variable domain (other parts from reference TRBV14 and TRBJ2-1): EAGVTQFPSHSVIEKGQTVTLRCDPISGHDNLYWYRRVMGKEIKFLLHFVKESKQDESGMPNNRFLAERTGGTYSTLKVQPAELEDSGVYFCASSHSTGNEQFFGPGTRLTVL.

This chain uses TRBV7-2 with TRBJ1-6; D is unresolved. V lost 1 base and J lost 14, with 27 bases in between. Germline V gene data show CDR1 as SGHTA and CDR2 as FQGNSA. The CDR3 contains 18 residues. The chain's CDR3 is CASSLGLREAIRGWALHF. DNA for the CDR3: TGTGCCAGCAGCTTAGGACTTCGAGAGGCCATAAGAGGATGGGCCCTCCACTTT.

The chain employs TRBV5-5 and TRBJ1-4, with D possibly TRBD1 on 6 matching bases. CDR1 and CDR2 from the germline V gene are SGHKS and YYEKEE (reference sequence). The CDR3 loop spans 17 amino acids. The V end lost 4 bases, the J end lost 3 bases, and 19 bases lay between the germline ends. The DNA of the CDR3 is TGTGCCAGCAGCCCCGTACAGGGAGGGAGGGCTAATGAAAAACTGTTTTTT. It codes for CASSPVQGGRANEKLFF.

This chain links TRBV6-6 with TRBJ2-4, with unresolved D. The germline V gene encodes CDR1 MNHNY and CDR2 SVGAGI (reference sequence). V lost 4 bases, J lost 1 base, and 8 bases lay in between. The CDR3 sequence is 14 residues long. CDR3 nucleotide sequence: TGTGCCAGCAGTTCCAATCGGGCCAAAAACATTCAGTACTTC. As protein: CASSSNRAKNIQYF.

CDR3 DNA: TGTGCCAGCTCATCCGACAGGAAAGAGACCCAGTACTTC. The encoded protein is CASSSDRKETQYF. The chain combines TRBV18 with TRBJ2-5, with D possibly being TRBD1 (6 bases). The V end was cut by 5 bases, the J end by 3 bases, with 10 bases between. The CDR3 extends over 13 amino acids. Looked up from germline, CDR1 is KGHSH and CDR2 is LQKENI. Full variable domain (outside the CDR3, taken from reference TRBV18 and TRBJ2-5): NAGVMQNPRHLVRRRGQEARLRCSPMKGHSHVYWYRQLPEEGLKFMVYLQKENIIDESGMPKERFSAEFPKEGPSILRIQQVVRGDSAAYFCASSSDRKETQYFGPGTRLLVL.

The chain couples TRBV15 to TRBJ1-4; 7 bases fit TRBD1. CDR1 and CDR2 from the germline V gene are LNHNV and YYDKDF (reference sequence). This CDR3 is 16 amino acids long. Trimming at V came to 0 bases and at J to 5 bases, leaving 6 bases not matched to a gene. DNA of the CDR3: TGTGCCACCAGCAGAGACTTGACAGGGAACAATGAAAAACTGTTTTTT. Residues: CATSRDLTGNNEKLFF.

The V gene is TRBV30, the J gene TRBJ2-5; TRBD1 matches at 7 bases. CDR1 and CDR2 (germline): GTSNPN, SVGIG (reference sequence). The CDR3 loop spans 14 amino acids. J was trimmed by 5 bases and V by 4 bases; bases with no gene match: 10. CDR3 residues: CAWNAQGSLETQYF. The CDR3 DNA reads TGTGCCTGGAACGCACAGGGGAGTTTGGAGACCCAGTACTTC.

The J gene is TRBJ2-1, the V gene TRBV2; 11 bases map to TRBD2. The junction had 4 bases not matched to a gene; V was cut back by 4 bases and J by 8 bases. CDR1 is SNHLY, CDR2 FYNNEI, per germline. CDR3 length: 14 amino acids. CDR3 sequence reads: CASSVLAGVDEQFF. CDR3 nucleotide sequence: TGTGCCAGCAGTGTACTAGCGGGAGTCGATGAGCAGTTCTTC.

The genes are TRBV4-3 and TRBJ2-1, with TRBD1 matching over 8 bases. This CDR3 has 15 residues. V was clipped by 3 bases and J by 5 bases; unmatched bases: 6. Germline CDR1 and CDR2: LGHNA and YSLEER. The CDR3 DNA sequence: TGCGCCAGCAGCCAGGCGGACAGGGTCAACAATGAGCAGTTCTTC. It translates to CASSQADRVNNEQFF.

This chain uses TRBV7-8 with TRBJ2-7; 10 bases line up with TRBD1. The V gene end was trimmed by 7 bases and the J gene end by 4 bases; junction bases not matched to a gene: 13. This CDR3 has 16 amino acids. Germline-derived CDR1 and CDR2 are SGHVS and FQNEAQ. This chain's CDR3 is CASNNPLGQGIYEQYV. The CDR3 DNA reads TGTGCCAGCAACAATCCATTGGGACAGGGGATTTACGAGCAGTACGTC.

The chain recombines TRBV5-1 with TRBJ2-7; D is unresolved. V lost 1 base and J 2 bases, leaving 16 bases between the germline ends. Germline values: CDR1 SGHRS, CDR2 YFSETQ. The CDR3 sequence is 16 residues long. The CDR3 DNA reads TGCGCCAGCAGCTTGACTCAACCTCATACTACCTACGAGCAGTACTTC. Amino acids: CASSLTQPHTTYEQYF.

This chain uses TRBV5-1 with TRBJ2-7; weak D call: TRBD2 (6 bases). V was pared by 0 bases and J by 5 bases, with 9 bases between. The germline V gene encodes CDR1 SGHRS and CDR2 YFSETQ. CDR3 length equals 13 residues. CDR3 DNA sequence: TGCGCCAGCAGCTTGGCGGGAGAAGACGAGCAGTACTTC. Residues: CASSLAGEDEQYF.

This clone was recorded only once. The rearrangement uses TRBV2 and TRBJ1-6; 10 bases are a match to TRBD1. From germline, CDR1 is SNHLY and CDR2 FYNNEI. V trimming: 9 bases; J trimming: 7 bases; junction bases outside the gene matches: 6. The CDR3 contains 14 residues. The CDR3 coding sequence is TGTGCCAGTTCGGGACAGGGGACGAATTCACCCCTCCACTTT. Residues: CASSGQGTNSPLHF.

V usage is TRBV6-6 and J usage is TRBJ1-1, with D maybe TRBD1 (5 bases). V was cut by 6 bases and J by 7 bases, with 9 bases left in between. CDR3 length: 11 amino acids. Germline CDR1 MNHNY, CDR2 SVGAGI (reference sequence). CDR3 coding DNA: TGTGCCAGCAGCTCAGGGTTTGAAGCTTTCTTT. This sequence encodes CASSSGFEAFF.

The V call is TRBV19, the J call TRBJ2-1, with 9 bases fitting TRBD1. This CDR3 contains 14 residues. The germline CDR1 and CDR2 sequences are LNHDA and SQIVND (reference sequence). Losses at the gene ends were 4 bases for V and 7 bases for J; bases not matched to a gene: 5. The CDR3 protein is CASSRTGVGNEQFF. The CDR3 DNA is TGTGCCAGTAGTAGGACAGGGGTGGGTAATGAGCAGTTCTTC.

The chain uses TRBV4-1 and TRBJ1-2, with D maybe TRBD1 (5 bases). Trimming took off 5 bases at V and 5 bases at J, with 15 bases between the two ends. Germline CDR1 reads MGHRA; CDR2 reads YSYEKL. The CDR3 spans 14 residues. The CDR3 region is CASSTDRSQYGYTF. The CDR3 DNA reads as TGCGCCAGCAGCACCGACAGAAGCCAGTATGGCTACACCTTC.

The chain combines TRBV5-5 with TRBJ1-2; 10 bases fit TRBD1. From germline, CDR1 is SGHKS and CDR2 YYEKEE (reference sequence). This CDR3 is 16 amino acids long. V shed 4 bases, J shed 1 base, and the junction held 7 bases outside the gene matches. The CDR3 reads CASSRDRGSLNYGYTF. The CDR3 region has the DNA TGTGCCAGCAGCCGGGACAGGGGTTCCCTTAACTATGGCTACACCTTC.

This clone was picked up one time. CDR3 sequence reads: CASSSRTSGGETQYF. CDR3 coding DNA: TGTGCCAGCAGCAGTAGGACTAGCGGGGGAGAGACCCAGTACTTC. This chain connects TRBV13 to TRBJ2-5, with 13 bases matching TRBD2. Germline V CDR1 and CDR2: PRHDT, FYEKMQ (reference sequence). The CDR3 has 15 residues. V lost 5 bases, J lost 4 bases, and 4 bases stayed unmatched. Full variable domain (missing parts from reference TRBV13 and TRBJ2-5): AAGVIQSPRHLIKEKRETATLKCYPIPRHDTVYWYQQGPGQDPQFLISFYEKMQSDKGSIPDRFSAQQFSDYHSELNMSSLELGDSALYFCASSSRTSGGETQYFGPGTRLLVL.

The V gene is TRBV4-3, the J gene TRBJ2-7, with D unresolved. Germline V lookup: CDR1 LGHNA, CDR2 YSLEER. The V end lost 0 bases, the J end lost 2 bases, and 17 bases lay between the germline ends. This CDR3 has 17 residues. This CDR3 reads CASSQDIAVQETYEQYV. The CDR3 DNA reads TGCGCCAGCAGCCAAGATATCGCCGTGCAGGAAACCTACGAGCAGTACGTC.

This clone has more than one count but fewer than ten. The chain has TRBV6-1 and TRBJ2-5; D might be TRBD1 (5 bases). V gave up 6 bases and J gave up 5 bases, with 7 bases separating them. This CDR3 has 11 residues. Per germline, CDR1 MNHNS and CDR2 SASEGT. The DNA for the CDR3 is TGTGCCAGCAGCAACAGGGAGACCCAGTACTTC. Protein product: CASSNRETQYF.

By share, this clone ranks as medium-sized. The J gene is TRBJ1-5, the V gene TRBV2, with 9 positions matching TRBD1. Germline CDR1 is SNHLY and CDR2 is FYNNEI. CDR3 length: 18 residues. J lost 0 bases, V lost 4 bases, and 10 bases had no gene match. The CDR3 protein is CASSGGDRAVASNQPQHF. In DNA form, the CDR3 reads TGTGCCAGCAGTGGGGGGGACAGGGCGGTGGCTAGCAATCAGCCCCAGCATTTT.